This is a list of T cell receptor beta chains from one sample in a study of shared clonotypes between healthy human individuals. TCRdb keeps only in-frame clones here, not all; method: immunoSEQ multiplex PCR. The sample consists of 2 million or so clones, approximately 94% of them appearing once. The sample consisted of naive CD8+ T cells sorted from blood. All receptors come from a man aged 18-30 years in good health. The CDR3 runs from the conserved cysteine through the conserved F or W. D genes are given only for firm matches. Size tells how often a clone was seen (once, few, many) or the class of an expanded clone, and some rows leave it out.

J gene | V gene | clone size | D gene | CDR3 protein | CDR3 DNA
TRBJ2-7 | TRBV10-3 | NA | TRBD2 | CAISAGDGNEQYF | TGTGCCATCAGCGCGGGAGACGGCAACGAGCAGTACTTC
TRBJ2-1 | TRBV4-1 | NA | TRBD2 | CASSQVAGASSSYNEQFF | TGCGCCAGCAGCCAAGTAGCGGGGGCCTCTAGCTCCTACAATGAGCAGTTCTTC
TRBJ1-1 | TRBV6-1 | few | TRBD1 | CASSADRGIMNTEAFF | TGTGCCAGCAGTGCGGACAGGGGGATAATGAACACTGAAGCTTTCTTT
TRBJ2-3 | TRBV27 | NA | NA | CASLWGDTQYF | TGTGCCAGCCTTTGGGGAGATACGCAGTATTTT
TRBJ2-3 | TRBV10-3 | once | TRBD2 | CAAGTSDGTQYF | TGTGCCGCCGGGACTAGCGATGGTACGCAGTATTTT
TRBJ2-2 | TRBV27 | NA | NA | CASSLSSLAPGHTGELFF | TGTGCCAGCAGTTTATCGTCGCTAGCCCCGGGGCACACCGGGGAGCTGTTTTTT
TRBJ1-3 | TRBV5-6 | once | NA | CASSLASSGLSGNTIYF | TGTGCCAGCAGCTTGGCAAGTTCGGGGCTATCTGGAAACACCATATATTTT
TRBJ2-7 | TRBV12-5 | NA | TRBD1 | CASGKPGTGNSYEQYF | TGTGCTAGTGGTAAACCCGGGACAGGGAATTCCTACGAGCAGTACTTC
TRBJ1-2 | TRBV29-1 | NA | NA | CSALAVGKESYGYTF | TGCAGCGCTCTAGCGGTGGGGAAGGAGAGCTATGGCTACACCTTC
TRBJ1-6 | TRBV2 | NA | NA | CASSEAPNYNSPLHF | TGTGCCAGCAGTGAAGCACCGAACTATAATTCACCCCTCCACTTT
TRBJ2-7 | TRBV7-8 | NA | TRBD1 | CASSETRTGGHYEQYF | TGTGCCAGCAGCGAAACCCGGACAGGGGGCCACTACGAGCAGTACTTC
TRBJ2-7 | TRBV28 | NA | NA | CASSFPLGGTVEAYEQYF | TGTGCCAGCAGTTTCCCCTTGGGGGGGACAGTAGAAGCTTACGAGCAGTACTTC
TRBJ2-3 | TRBV27 | NA | TRBD1 | CASSFGQGATDTQYF | TGTGCCAGCAGTTTCGGCCAGGGGGCAACAGATACGCAGTATTTT
TRBJ1-2 | TRBV27 | NA | TRBD1 | CASSSTGGRYGYTF | TGTGCCAGCAGTTCGACAGGGGGCCGGTATGGCTACACCTTC
TRBJ1-4 | TRBV7-9 | NA | NA | CASSPLPGAPTNEKLFF | TGTGCCAGCAGCCCGCTCCCGGGGGCGCCGACTAATGAAAAACTGTTTTTT
TRBJ1-4 | TRBV28 | once | NA | CASRSRDTHEKLFF | TGTGCCAGCAGATCCCGGGACACCCATGAAAAACTGTTTTTT
TRBJ1-2 | TRBV7-6 | NA | NA | CASSLEAGFPNYGYTF | TGTGCCAGCAGCTTAGAGGCAGGGTTCCCTAACTATGGCTACACCTTC
TRBJ2-7 | TRBV19 | NA | NA | CASSRVSSYEQYF | TGTGCCAGTAGCAGGGTTTCCTCCTACGAGCAGTACTTC
TRBJ2-7 | TRBV6-5 | NA | TRBD1 | CASSPTGENAYEQYF | TGTGCCAGCAGTCCGACAGGGGAAAACGCCTACGAGCAGTACTTC
TRBJ1-5 | TRBV6-7 | NA | NA | CASSRSLDSAYQPQHF | TGTGCCAGCAGCCGATCACTGGACAGCGCATATCAGCCCCAGCATTTT
TRBJ1-1 | TRBV10-1 | NA | NA | CASSESYDSGTEAFF | TGCGCCAGCAGTGAGTCCTATGATTCGGGGACTGAAGCTTTCTTT
TRBJ1-4 | TRBV4-3 | NA | TRBD1 | CASSRLQGAPELSEKLFF | TGCGCCAGCAGCCGGCTCCAGGGGGCGCCTGAATTGAGTGAAAAACTGTTTTTT
TRBJ2-1 | TRBV30 | NA | TRBD2 | CAWSVGLAGGWYEQFF | TGTGCCTGGAGTGTAGGGCTAGCGGGAGGATGGTATGAGCAGTTCTTC
TRBJ2-7 | TRBV10-3 | NA | NA | CAISSGDSYEQYF | TGTGCCATCAGCTCAGGGGATTCCTACGAGCAGTACTTC
TRBJ2-7 | TRBV6-1 | NA | NA | CASTIGYGAGEQYF | TGTGCCAGCACCATAGGGTACGGGGCTGGCGAGCAGTACTTC
TRBJ2-3 | TRBV7-8 | once | NA | CASSPTPDYLEGTQYF | TGTGCCAGCAGCCCGACGCCGGACTACCTTGAGGGTACGCAGTATTTT
TRBJ2-7 | TRBV5-4 | NA | NA | CASSLWGIRYEQYF | TGTGCCAGCAGCTTGTGGGGGATCCGGTACGAGCAGTACTTC
TRBJ2-2 | TRBV2 | NA | TRBD2 | CASSDSRLAANTGELFF | TGTGCCAGCAGTGACTCCAGACTAGCGGCAAACACCGGGGAGCTGTTTTTT
TRBJ2-7 | TRBV28 | NA | TRBD1 | CASSLRGLNSHEQYF | TGTGCCAGCAGTTTAAGGGGGCTAAATTCCCACGAGCAGTACTTC